This TCR beta chain was identified in a study of CD8 T cells in Susac syndrome. The RNA, roughly 0.45 to 1 ug, was put through reverse transcription using random hexamers. Multiplex immunoSEQ PCR targeted 54 Vbeta and 13 Jbeta TCR beta segments. MiXCR, applied by TCRdb to the immunoSEQ multiplex PCR reads, yields one record per CDR3 protein. The table records some 200,000 distinct CDR3 sequences, roughly nine tenths of them present only once. This CDR3 contains 12 residues. Germline CDR1 and CDR2: SEHNR and FQNEAQ (reference sequence). The ends were cut back, 5 bases at V and 6 bases at J, with 10 bases in the middle. TCR beta was sequenced from blood CD8+ and CD4+ T cells. The multiple sclerosis control cohort comprised treatment-naive individuals presenting with stable or active relapsing-remitting disease. TEMRA cells were enriched by FACS, and CD4+ and CD8+ T cells were negatively isolated.

The sample consisted of CD8+ T cells from PBMCs. V and J are TRBV7-9 and TRBJ1-2; possibly TRBD1 for D (6 bases). The TCR sequence derives from a human donor with multiple sclerosis. The CDR3 sequence: CASSPRGDGYTF. CDR3 nucleotide sequence: TGTGCCAGCAGCCCCAGGGGCGATGGCTACACCTTC.